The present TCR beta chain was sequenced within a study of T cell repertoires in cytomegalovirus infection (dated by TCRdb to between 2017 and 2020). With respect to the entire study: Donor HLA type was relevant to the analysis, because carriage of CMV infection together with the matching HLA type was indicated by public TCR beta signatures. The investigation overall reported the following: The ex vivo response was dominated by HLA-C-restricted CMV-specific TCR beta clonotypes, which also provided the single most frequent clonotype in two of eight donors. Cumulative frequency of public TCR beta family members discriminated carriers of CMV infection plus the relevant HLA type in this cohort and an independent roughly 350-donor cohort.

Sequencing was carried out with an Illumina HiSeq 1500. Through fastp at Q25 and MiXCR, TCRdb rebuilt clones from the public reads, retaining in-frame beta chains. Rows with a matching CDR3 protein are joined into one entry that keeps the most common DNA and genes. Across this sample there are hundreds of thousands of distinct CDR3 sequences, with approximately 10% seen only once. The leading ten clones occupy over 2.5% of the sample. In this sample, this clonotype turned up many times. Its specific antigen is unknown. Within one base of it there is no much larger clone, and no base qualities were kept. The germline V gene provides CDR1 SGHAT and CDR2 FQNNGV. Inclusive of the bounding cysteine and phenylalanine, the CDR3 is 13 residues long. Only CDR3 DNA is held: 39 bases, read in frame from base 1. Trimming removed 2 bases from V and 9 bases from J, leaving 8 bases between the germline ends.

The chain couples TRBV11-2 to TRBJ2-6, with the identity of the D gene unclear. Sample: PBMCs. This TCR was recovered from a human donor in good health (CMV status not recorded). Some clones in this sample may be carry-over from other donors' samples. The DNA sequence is TGTGCCAGCAGCTTATCAAGCCTCAACGTCCTGACTTTC. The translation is CASSLSSLNVLTF.